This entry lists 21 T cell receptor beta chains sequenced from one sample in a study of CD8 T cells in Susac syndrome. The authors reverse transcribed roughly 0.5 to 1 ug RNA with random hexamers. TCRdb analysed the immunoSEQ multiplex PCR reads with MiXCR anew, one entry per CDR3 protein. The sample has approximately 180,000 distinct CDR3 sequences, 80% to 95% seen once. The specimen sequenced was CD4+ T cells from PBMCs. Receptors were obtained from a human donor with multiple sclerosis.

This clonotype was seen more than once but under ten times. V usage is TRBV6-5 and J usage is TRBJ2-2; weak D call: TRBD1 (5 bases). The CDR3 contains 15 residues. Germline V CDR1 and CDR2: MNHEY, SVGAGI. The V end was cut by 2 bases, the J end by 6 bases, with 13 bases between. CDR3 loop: CASSYATATPGELFF. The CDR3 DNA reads TGTGCCAGCAGTTACGCGACAGCCACACCCGGGGAGCTGTTTTTT.

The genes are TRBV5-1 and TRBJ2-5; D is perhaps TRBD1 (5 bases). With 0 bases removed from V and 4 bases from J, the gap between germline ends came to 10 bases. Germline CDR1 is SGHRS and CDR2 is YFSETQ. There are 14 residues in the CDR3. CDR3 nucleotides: TGCGCCAGCAGCTTGGGACAGAGGAGAGAGACCCAGTACTTC. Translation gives CASSLGQRRETQYF.

DNA of the CDR3: TGTGCCAGCAGCTTTCTTCCCGGAGGTTATGGCTACACCTTC. Amino acid sequence: CASSFLPGGYGYTF. This chain uses TRBV7-9 with TRBJ1-2; D ambiguous. The germline V gene has CDR1 SEHNR and CDR2 FQNEAQ (reference sequence). There are 14 residues in the CDR3. With 3 bases removed from V and 5 bases from J, the gap between germline ends came to 13 bases.

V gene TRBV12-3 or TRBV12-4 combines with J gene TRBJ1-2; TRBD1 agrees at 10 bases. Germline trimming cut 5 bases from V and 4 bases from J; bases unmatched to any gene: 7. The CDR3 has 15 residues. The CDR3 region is CASSRDRGSVYGYTF. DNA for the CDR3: TGTGCCAGCAGTCGGGACAGGGGATCTGTCTATGGCTACACCTTC.

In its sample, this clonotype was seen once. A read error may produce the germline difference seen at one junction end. DNA for the CDR3: TGTGCCTGGAGGGACCTAAGACTAGCGGCCACAGATACGCAATATTTT. Translated, it gives CAWRDLRLAATDTQYF. The chain links TRBV30 to TRBJ2-3; 9 bases align to TRBD2. Germline values: CDR1 GTSNPN, CDR2 SVGIG (reference sequence). This CDR3 has 16 amino acids.

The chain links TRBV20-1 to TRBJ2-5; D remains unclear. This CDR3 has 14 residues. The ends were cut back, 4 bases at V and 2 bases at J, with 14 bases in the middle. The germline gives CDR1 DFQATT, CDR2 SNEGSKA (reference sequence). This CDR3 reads CSAISWADQETQYF. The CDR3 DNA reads TGCAGTGCTATTTCCTGGGCGGATCAAGAGACCCAGTACTTC.

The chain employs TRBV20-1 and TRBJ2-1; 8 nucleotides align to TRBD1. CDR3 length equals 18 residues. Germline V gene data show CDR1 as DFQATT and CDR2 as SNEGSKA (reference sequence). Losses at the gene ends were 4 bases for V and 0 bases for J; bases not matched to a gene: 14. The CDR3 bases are TGCAGTGCTAAGTCGTCCAGGGGGCCTAGAAGCTCCTACAATGAGCAGTTCTTC. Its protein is CSAKSSRGPRSSYNEQFF.

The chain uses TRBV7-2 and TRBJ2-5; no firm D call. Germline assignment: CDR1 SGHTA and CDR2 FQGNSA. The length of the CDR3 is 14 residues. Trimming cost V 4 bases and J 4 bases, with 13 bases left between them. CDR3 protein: CASSSGPLGETQYF. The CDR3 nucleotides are TGTGCCAGCAGCTCGGGCCCCCTTGGAGAGACCCAGTACTTC.

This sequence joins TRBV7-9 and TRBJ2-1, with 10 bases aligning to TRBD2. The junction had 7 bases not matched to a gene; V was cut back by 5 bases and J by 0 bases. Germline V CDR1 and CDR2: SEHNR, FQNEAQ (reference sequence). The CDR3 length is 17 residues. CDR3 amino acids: CASSLGTSVYSYNEQFF. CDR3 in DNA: TGTGCCAGCAGCCTGGGGACTAGCGTCTACTCCTACAATGAGCAGTTCTTC.

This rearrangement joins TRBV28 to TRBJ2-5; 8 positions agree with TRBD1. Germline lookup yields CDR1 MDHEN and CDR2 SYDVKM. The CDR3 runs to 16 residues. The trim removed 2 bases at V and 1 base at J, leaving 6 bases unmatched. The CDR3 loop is CASSLGGQAGQETQYF. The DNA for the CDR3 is TGTGCCAGCAGTTTAGGGGGACAGGCGGGCCAAGAGACCCAGTACTTC.

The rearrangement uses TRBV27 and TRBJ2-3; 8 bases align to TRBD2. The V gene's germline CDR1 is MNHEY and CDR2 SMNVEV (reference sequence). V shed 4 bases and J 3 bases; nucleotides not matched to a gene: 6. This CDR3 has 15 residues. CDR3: CASSSRVAGTDTQYF. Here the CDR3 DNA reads TGTGCCAGCAGTTCTCGGGTAGCGGGGACAGATACGCAGTATTTT.

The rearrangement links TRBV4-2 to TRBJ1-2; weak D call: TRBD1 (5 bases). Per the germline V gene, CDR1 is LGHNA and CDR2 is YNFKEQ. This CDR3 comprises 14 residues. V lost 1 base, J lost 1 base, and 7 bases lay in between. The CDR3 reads CASSQGDDNYGYTF. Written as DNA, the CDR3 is TGTGCCAGCAGCCAAGGGGACGATAACTATGGCTACACCTTC.

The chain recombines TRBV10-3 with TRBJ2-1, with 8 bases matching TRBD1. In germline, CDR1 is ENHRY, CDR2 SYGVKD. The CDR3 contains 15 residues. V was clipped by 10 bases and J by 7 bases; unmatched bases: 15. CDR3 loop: CATSLRDRLTNEQFF. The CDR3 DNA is TGTGCCACTTCGCTCCGGGACAGGCTGACGAATGAGCAGTTCTTC.

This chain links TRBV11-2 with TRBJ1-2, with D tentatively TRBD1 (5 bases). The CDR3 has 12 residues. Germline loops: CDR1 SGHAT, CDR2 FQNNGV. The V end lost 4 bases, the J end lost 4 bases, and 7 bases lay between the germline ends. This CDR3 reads CASSYDSYGYTF. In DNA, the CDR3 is TGTGCCAGCAGCTATGACAGCTATGGCTACACCTTC. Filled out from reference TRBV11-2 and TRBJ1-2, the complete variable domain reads EAGVAQSPRYKIIEKRQSVAFWCNPISGHATLYWYQQILGQGPKLLIQFQNNGVVDDSQLPKDRFSAERLKGVDSTLKIQPAKLEDSAVYLCASSYDSYGYTFGSGTRLTVV.

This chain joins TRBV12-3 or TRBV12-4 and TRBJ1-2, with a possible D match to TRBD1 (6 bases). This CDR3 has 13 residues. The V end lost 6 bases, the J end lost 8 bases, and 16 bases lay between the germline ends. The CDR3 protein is CASSRGGPLGYTF. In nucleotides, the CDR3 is TGTGCCAGCAGCCGTGGGGGGCCCCTAGGCTACACCTTC.

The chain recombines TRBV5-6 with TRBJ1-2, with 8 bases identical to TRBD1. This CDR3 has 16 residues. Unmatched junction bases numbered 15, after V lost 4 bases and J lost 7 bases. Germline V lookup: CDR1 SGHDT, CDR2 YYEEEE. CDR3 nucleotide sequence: TGTGCCAGCAGCCCTATTACCACAGGGGGATCTGCTGGCTACACCTTC. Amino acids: CASSPITTGGSAGYTF.

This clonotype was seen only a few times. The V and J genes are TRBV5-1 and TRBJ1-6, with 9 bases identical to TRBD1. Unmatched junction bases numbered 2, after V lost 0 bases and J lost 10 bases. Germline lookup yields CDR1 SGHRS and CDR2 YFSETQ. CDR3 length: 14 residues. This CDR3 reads CASSLEGQGSPLHF. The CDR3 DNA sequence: TGCGCCAGCAGCTTGGAGGGACAGGGATCACCCCTCCACTTT. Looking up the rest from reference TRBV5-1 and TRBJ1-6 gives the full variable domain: KAGVTQTPRYLIKTRGQQVTLSCSPISGHRSVSWYQQTPGQGLQFLFEYFSETQRNKGNFPGRFSGRQFSNSRSEMNVSTLELGDSALYLCASSLEGQGSPLHFGNGTRLTVT.

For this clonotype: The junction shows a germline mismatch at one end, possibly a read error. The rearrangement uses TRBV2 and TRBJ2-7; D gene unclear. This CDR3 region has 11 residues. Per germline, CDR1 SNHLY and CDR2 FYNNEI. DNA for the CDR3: TGTGCCAGCAGTGAGGTGGCCGAGCAGTGCTTC. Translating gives CASSEVAEQCF.

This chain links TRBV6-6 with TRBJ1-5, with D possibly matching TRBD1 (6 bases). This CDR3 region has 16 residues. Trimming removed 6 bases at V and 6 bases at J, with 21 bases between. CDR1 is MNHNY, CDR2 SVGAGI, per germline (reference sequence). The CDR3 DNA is TGTGCCAGCAGCGATCAGGGGCCCTATGGAGGTCAGCCCCAGCATTTT. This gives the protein CASSDQGPYGGQPQHF.

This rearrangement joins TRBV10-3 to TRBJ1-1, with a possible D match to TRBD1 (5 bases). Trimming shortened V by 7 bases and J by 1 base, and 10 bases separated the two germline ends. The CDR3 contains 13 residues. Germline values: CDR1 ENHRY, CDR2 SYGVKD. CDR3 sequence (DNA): TGTGCCATCACGGGGGTACCGAACACTGAAGCTTTCTTT. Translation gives CAITGVPNTEAFF.

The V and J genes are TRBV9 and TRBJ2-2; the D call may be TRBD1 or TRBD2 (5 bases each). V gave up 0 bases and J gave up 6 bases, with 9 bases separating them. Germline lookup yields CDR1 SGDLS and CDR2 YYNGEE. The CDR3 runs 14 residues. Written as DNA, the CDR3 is TGTGCCAGCAGCGTAGCGGGGACGGCCGGGGAGCTGTTTTTT. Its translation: CASSVAGTAGELFF.